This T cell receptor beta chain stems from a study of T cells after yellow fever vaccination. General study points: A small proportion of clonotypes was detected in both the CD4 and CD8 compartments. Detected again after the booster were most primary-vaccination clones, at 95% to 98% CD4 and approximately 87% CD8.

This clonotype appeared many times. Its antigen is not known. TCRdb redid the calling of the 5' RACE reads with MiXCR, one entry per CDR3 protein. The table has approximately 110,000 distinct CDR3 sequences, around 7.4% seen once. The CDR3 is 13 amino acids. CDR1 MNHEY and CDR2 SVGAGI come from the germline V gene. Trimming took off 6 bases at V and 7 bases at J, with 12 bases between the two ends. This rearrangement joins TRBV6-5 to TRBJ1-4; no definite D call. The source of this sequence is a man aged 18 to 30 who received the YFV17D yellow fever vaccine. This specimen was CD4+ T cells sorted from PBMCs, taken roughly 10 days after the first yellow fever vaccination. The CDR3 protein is CASSGASVEKLFF. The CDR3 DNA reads TGTGCCAGCAGCGGCGCCTCGGTTGAAAAACTGTTTTTT.